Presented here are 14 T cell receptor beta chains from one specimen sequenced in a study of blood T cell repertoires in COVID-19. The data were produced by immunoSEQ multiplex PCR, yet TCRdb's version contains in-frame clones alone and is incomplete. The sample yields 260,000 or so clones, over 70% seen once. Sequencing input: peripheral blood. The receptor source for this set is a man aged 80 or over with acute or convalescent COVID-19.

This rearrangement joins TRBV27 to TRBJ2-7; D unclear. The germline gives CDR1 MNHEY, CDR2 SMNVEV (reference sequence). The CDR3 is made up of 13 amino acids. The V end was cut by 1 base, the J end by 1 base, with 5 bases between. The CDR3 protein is CASSLYGSYEQYF. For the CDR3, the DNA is TGTGCCAGCAGTTTATACGGGTCCTACGAGCAGTACTTC.

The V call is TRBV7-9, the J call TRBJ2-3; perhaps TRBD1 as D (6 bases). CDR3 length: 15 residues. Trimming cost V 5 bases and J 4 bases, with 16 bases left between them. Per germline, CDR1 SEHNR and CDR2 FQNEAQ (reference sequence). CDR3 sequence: CASSAARSGADTQYF. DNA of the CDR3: TGTGCCAGCAGCGCCGCCCGTTCAGGGGCAGATACGCAGTATTTT.

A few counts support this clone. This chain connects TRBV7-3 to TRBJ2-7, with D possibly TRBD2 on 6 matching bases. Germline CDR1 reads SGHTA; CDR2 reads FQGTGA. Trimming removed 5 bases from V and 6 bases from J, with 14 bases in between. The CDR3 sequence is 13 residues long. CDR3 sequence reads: CASSPIGGGEQYF. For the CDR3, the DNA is TGTGCCAGCAGCCCGATTGGGGGAGGCGAGCAGTACTTC.

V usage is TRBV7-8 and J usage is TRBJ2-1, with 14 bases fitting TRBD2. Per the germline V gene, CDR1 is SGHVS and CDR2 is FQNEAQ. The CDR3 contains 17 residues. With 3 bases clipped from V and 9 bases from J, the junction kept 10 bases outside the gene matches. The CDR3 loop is CASSLGGLAGVKSEQFF. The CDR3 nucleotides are TGTGCCAGCAGCTTGGGGGGACTAGCGGGAGTTAAAAGTGAGCAGTTCTTC. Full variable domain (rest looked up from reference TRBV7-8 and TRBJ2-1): GAGVSQSPRYKVAKRGQDVALRCDPISGHVSLFWYQQALGQGPEFLTYFQNEAQLDKSGLPSDRFFAERPEGSVSTLKIQRTQQEDSAVYLCASSLGGLAGVKSEQFFGPGTRLTVL.

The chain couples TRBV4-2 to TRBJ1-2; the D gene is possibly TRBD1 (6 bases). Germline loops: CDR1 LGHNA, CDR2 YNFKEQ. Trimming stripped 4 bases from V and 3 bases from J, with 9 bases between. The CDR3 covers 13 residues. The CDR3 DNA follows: TGTGCCAGCAGCCGAGGGGGAGACTATGGCTACACCTTC. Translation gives CASSRGGDYGYTF.

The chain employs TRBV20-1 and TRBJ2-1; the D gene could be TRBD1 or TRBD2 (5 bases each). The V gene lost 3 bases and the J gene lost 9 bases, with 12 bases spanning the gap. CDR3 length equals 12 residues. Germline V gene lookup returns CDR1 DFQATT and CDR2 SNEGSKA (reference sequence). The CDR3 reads CSASGGVSEQFF. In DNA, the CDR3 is TGCAGTGCTAGTGGGGGAGTAAGTGAGCAGTTCTTC.

Written as DNA, the CDR3 is TGTGCCAGCAGGGGGGGACAGCCCAAAGAGACCCAGTACTTC. Residues: CASRGGQPKETQYF. The chain recombines TRBV6-5 with TRBJ2-5; D possibly corresponds to TRBD1 (7 bases). V shed 6 bases and J shed 3 bases, with 14 bases lying between them. This CDR3 has 14 residues. Germline CDR1 MNHEY, CDR2 SVGAGI.

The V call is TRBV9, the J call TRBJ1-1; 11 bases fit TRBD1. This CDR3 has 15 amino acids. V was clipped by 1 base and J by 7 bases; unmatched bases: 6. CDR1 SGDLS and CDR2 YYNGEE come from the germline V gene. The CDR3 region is CASSVTDRGLGEAFF. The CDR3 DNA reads TGTGCCAGCAGCGTAACGGACAGGGGGCTGGGTGAAGCTTTCTTT.

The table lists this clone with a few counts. The CDR3 coding sequence is TGCAGCGTCCCCGGGACAGTAGATAACTATGGCTACACCTTC. Translation: CSVPGTVDNYGYTF. The chain recombines TRBV29-1 with TRBJ1-2; 7 nucleotides line up with TRBD1. This CDR3 has 14 residues. Trimming took 6 bases from V and 1 from J; bases not matched to a gene: 8. Germline V gene data show CDR1 as SQVTM and CDR2 as ANQGSEA.

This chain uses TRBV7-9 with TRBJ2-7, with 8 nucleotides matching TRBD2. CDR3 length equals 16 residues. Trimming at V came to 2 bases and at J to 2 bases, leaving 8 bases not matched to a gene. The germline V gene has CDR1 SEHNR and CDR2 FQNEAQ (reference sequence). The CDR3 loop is CASSLYRTSGPYEQYF. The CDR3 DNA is TGTGCCAGCAGCTTATATCGTACTAGCGGCCCCTACGAGCAGTACTTC.

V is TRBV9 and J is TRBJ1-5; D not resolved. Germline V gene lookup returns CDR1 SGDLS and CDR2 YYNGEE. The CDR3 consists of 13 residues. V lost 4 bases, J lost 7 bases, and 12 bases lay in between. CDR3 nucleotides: TGTGCCAGCAGCCCGGGGAGTGGGCAGCCCCAGCATTTT. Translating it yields CASSPGSGQPQHF.

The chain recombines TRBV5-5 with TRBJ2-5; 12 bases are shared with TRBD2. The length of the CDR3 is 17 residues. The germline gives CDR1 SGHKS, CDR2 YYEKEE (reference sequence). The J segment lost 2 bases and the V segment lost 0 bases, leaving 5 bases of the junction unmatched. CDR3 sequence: CASSLGGLAGLQETQYF. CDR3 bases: TGTGCCAGCAGCTTGGGGGGACTAGCGGGCCTACAAGAGACCCAGTACTTC.

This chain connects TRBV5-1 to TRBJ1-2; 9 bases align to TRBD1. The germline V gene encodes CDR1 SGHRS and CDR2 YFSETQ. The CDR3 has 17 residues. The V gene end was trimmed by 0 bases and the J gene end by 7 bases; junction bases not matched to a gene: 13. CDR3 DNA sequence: TGCGCCAGCAGCTTGGATGGGACAGGGAGCGTCTGGGGTGGCTACACCTTC. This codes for CASSLDGTGSVWGGYTF.

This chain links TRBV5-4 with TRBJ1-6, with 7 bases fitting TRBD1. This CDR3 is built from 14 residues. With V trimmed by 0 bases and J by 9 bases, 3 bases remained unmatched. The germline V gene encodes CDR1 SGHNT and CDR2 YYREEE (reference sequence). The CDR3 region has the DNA TGTGCCAGCAGCTTGGCGGGACAGCCTTCACCCCTCCACTTT. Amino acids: CASSLAGQPSPLHF.